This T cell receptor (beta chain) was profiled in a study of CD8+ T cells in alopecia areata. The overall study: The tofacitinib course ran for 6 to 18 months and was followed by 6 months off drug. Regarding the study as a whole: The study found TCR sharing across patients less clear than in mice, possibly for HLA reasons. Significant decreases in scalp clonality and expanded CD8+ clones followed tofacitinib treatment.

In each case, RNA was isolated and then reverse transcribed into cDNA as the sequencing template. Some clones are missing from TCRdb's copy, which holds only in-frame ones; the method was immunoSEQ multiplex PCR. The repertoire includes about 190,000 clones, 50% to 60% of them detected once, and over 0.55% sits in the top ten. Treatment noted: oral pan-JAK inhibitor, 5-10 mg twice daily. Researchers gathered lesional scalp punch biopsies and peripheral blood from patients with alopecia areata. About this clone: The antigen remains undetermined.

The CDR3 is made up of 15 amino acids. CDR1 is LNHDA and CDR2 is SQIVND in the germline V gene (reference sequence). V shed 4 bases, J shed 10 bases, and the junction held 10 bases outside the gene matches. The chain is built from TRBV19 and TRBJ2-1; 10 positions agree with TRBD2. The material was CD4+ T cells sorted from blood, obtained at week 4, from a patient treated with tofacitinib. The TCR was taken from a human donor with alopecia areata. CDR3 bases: TGTGCCAGTAGTACCTCCATACTAGCGGGGCGCGAGCAGTTCTTC. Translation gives CASSTSILAGREQFF.